Reported below is one T cell receptor (beta chain). This clonotype was picked up many times. The antigen it recognizes is unknown. One base away there is no much larger clone; base qualities are not given. The study was a case-control design nested within a healthcare worker cohort in London, UK, with weekly nasopharyngeal swab PCR tests and blood sampling. Healthcare workers were recruited during the week of the UK lockdown, between 23 and 31 March 2020, and followed weekly for up to roughly 15 weeks. The protocol used for the library was 5' RACE. The listed sequencing device is NextSeq 500. In the TCR library protocol, unique molecular identifiers were attached to individual cDNA molecules to correct for PCR bias and sequencing error. Sequencing covered both TCR alpha and beta chains, and within each sample the abundances of alpha and beta sequences were tightly co-correlated. The paper's data handling went like this. V gene, J gene and CDR3 annotation of TCR sequences was performed with Decombinator V4. TCRs were defined as expanded if a significant change between any two time points was detected under a Poisson model with p below 0.0001. TCR abundances were normalised to the total number of TCRs sequenced in each sample and reported as counts per million. MAIT TCRs were defined by TRAV1-2 paired with TRAJ12, TRAJ20 or TRAJ33, and iNKT TCRs by TRAV10 paired with TRAJ18. VDJdb, accessed 1 November 2021, was searched for CMV, EBV and SARS-CoV-2 annotated TCRs, with TCRs annotated for multiple antigens excluded. Starting from the raw public reads, TCRdb applied fastp trimming at Q25, assembled clones with MiXCR and retained in-frame beta chains. Identical CDR3 protein sequences are pooled into one entry, listed with their most common genes and DNA. The V and J calls and clone size are TCRdb's, not the authors'. Within this sample are tens of thousands of distinct CDR3 sequences, with around 7% of them counted one time only. Together, the top ten hold 4% to 4.5% of the sample.

The sample originates from a study of early T cells in non-severe SARS-CoV-2 infection (dated by TCRdb to about 2021). About the full investigation: Because TCR sequencing relied on bulk RNA taken from unsorted whole blood, pairing of alpha and beta chains was not possible. Study-level results and caveats: Matching against VDJdb was skewed toward anti-spike CD8 responses, likely underestimated virus-specific expansions, and missed private and CD4 specificities.

The germline V gene (reference sequence) specifies DFQATT as CDR1 and SNEGSKA as CDR2. Measured from the cysteine to the phenylalanine, the CDR3 is 17 residues long. The DNA shown is the 51-base CDR3, in frame from base 1. Ends trimmed: V by 0 bases, J by 4 bases; bases unmatched to a gene: 12. This sequence uses TRBV20-1 and TRBJ2-1; 7 central nucleotides agree with TRBD2. The TCR originated in an adult who was a healthcare worker with PCR-confirmed SARS-CoV-2 infection or an uninfected control (not recorded which). The sample taken for sequencing was whole blood. The CDR3 corresponds to CSARDRLGPSGYNEQFF. The nucleotide sequence is TGCAGTGCTAGAGATCGATTAGGGCCTAGCGGTTACAATGAGCAGTTCTTC.